This T cell receptor (beta chain) was sequenced during a study of resident and recirculating memory T cells in vitiligo. Study-level results: Non-conserved TCRs across sites and patients suggested distinct clones per lesion.

Germline loops: CDR1 ENHRY, CDR2 SYGVKD. J lost 0 bases, V lost 2 bases, and 4 bases had no gene match. CDR3 length: 16 residues. Note on this clone: The antigen is not known.

Libraries were prepared by immunoSEQ multiplex PCR; TCRdb keeps only in-frame clonotypes and omits some of them. The profile shows about 42,000 clones, about 93% of them singletons. Sequencing was carried out using blood. The clonotype was recovered from a male donor with vitiligo. The rearrangement joins TRBV10-3 to TRBJ2-3; TRBD2 agrees at 8 bases. The chain's CDR3 is CAISETRGASTDTQYF. DNA for the CDR3: TGTGCCATCAGTGAGACGCGGGGGGCCAGCACAGATACGCAGTATTTT.